The 27 T cell receptor delta chains below come from one sample, sequenced in a study of γδ T cells in repeated Plasmodium falciparum infection. TCRdb reprocessed the multiplex PCR reads through CATT. The sample consists of about 57,000 delta-chain clones, approximately 1.7% of them appearing once. Gammadelta T cells were flow-sorted from PBMC into Vgamma9/Vdelta2+ and Vdelta2-negative populations for bulk analysis. The sequenced sample consisted of gamma-delta T cells from blood. The receptor set was obtained from a pool of human donors (malaria-infected and uninfected, not separated).

This clone came up a few times. Since a far larger clone is one base different, this is likely a read error. Other DNA variants within this sample encode the same CDR3. The chain uses TRDV1 and TRDJ1, with 11 nucleotides matching TRDD3. V dropped 4 bases and J dropped 0; count of bases not matched to a gene: 31. The CDR3 runs to 25 residues. Looked up from germline, CDR1 is TSWWSYY and CDR2 is QGS. The CDR3 loop is CALGAPRREHSYQLGDNSYTDKLIF. CDR3 DNA sequence: TGTGCTCTTGGGGCCCCGCGTCGGGAACATTCCTACCAACTGGGGGATAACTCGTACACCGATAAACTCATCTTT.

As for this clone: TCRdb's protein for this DNA is that of a much larger clone and differs from the translation at residue 3, likely a read error; the protein shown is the DNA translation. The chain joins TRDV1 to TRDJ1, with 10 bases lining up with TRDD3. The CDR3 has 25 residues. Germline V gene sequence: CDR1 TSWWSYY, CDR2 QGS. In nucleotides, the CDR3 is TGTGCTATTGGGGACTCTCCTACAACGGAACCCCAACCCCGTACTGGGGGATTACCAACCGATAAACTCATCTTT. Amino acids: CAIGDSPTTEPQPRTGGLPTDKLIF.

A remark on this clone: TCRdb's listed protein matches a much larger clone and diverges from this DNA's translation at residue 19, likely through a read error; the protein shown comes from the DNA. This chain uses TRDV3 with TRDJ1; 9 nucleotides line up with TRDD3. The J gene comes from matching the DNA to germline here; TCRdb lacks it. The CDR3 has 25 residues. V was clipped by 5 bases and J by 1 base; unmatched bases: 41. CDR1 and CDR2 from the germline V gene are TVYSNPD and GDNSRS (reference sequence). Written as DNA, the CDR3 is TGTGCCCTCAACCGGTGGAGTTTACTGGGGGACCATCCTCATGCGCAGACCTCGTGCACCGATAAACTCATCTTT. This translates into CALNRWSLLGDHPHAQTSCTDKLIF.

This clone was counted only a few times. TCRdb records a much larger clone's protein for this DNA, with a difference at residue 11 that likely arises from a read error; the protein given is the translation of the DNA. The chain employs TRDV1 and TRDJ1, with 9 bases that match TRDD3. The J gene, left out of TCRdb, was set here by checking the DNA against germline. The CDR3 spans 21 residues. Trimming removed 6 bases from V and 0 bases from J; junction bases left unmatched: 23. Germline-derived CDR1 and CDR2 are TSWWSYY and QGS. In DNA form, the CDR3 reads TGTGCTCTTGGCAAACGGTCCAACTGGGGGACACGAGGGGGGTACACCGATAAACTCATCTTT. Translated: CALGKRSNWGTRGGYTDKLIF.

As for this clone: It is likely a read error: a sequence one base away is far more abundant. Other DNA sequences in the sample encode the same CDR3. The rearrangement links TRDV3 to TRDJ1; TRDD3 might be the D (6 bases). CDR1 TVYSNPD and CDR2 GDNSRS come from the germline V gene (reference sequence). This CDR3 has 19 amino acids. V shed 0 bases and J shed 3 bases, with 29 bases lying between them. The CDR3 DNA sequence: TGTGCCTTTAGGGGATATGAGTTAGGGTGGATGAGTCCGGCCGATAAACTCATCTTT. It translates to CAFRGYELGWMSPADKLIF. Filled out from reference TRDV3 and TRDJ1, the complete variable domain reads CDKVTQSSPDQTVASGSEVVLLCTYDTVYSNPDLFWYRIRPDYSFQFVFYGDNSRSEGADFTQGRFSVKHILTQKAFHLVISPVRTEDSATYYCAFRGYELGWMSPADKLIFGKGTRVTVEP.

Remarks on this clone: This sequence is one base from a far larger clone and is likely a read error. In the same sample, other DNA sequences code for this CDR3. The J gene is uncalled and the V gene is TRDV1; the table's D call TRDD3 went unverified against the DNA. The CDR3 is made up of 22 amino acids. CDR1 is TSWWSYY and CDR2 is QGS in the germline V gene. CDR3 nucleotide sequence: TGTGCTCTTGGGGACCATCACTACTTCTTTCACTGGGCCGCCCTCCGTACCGATAAACTCATCTTC. It specifies CALGDHHYFFHWAALRTDKLIF.

The sample holds many counts of this clone. The same CDR3 arises from other DNA sequences in this sample as well. The chain recombines TRDV1 with TRDJ1; the match to TRDD3 covers 7 bases. V lost 8 bases to trimming and J lost 3 bases; unmatched junction nucleotides: 3. This CDR3 comprises 12 residues. Germline V gene sequence: CDR1 TSWWSYY, CDR2 QGS. The DNA of the CDR3 is TGTGCTCTTCCCGGATACGCCGATAAACTCATCTTT. This gives the protein CALPGYADKLIF.

Comments on this clone: The TCRdb protein, from a much larger clone, departs from this DNA's translation at residue 3, likely by read error; the protein shown derives from the DNA. The CDR3 bases are TGTGCTTTTGGGGAATTCCCGTTCCTCCATCTGGGGGATACCATTGCCGATAAACTCATCTTT. Protein sequence: CAFGEFPFLHLGDTIADKLIF. The gene calls are TRDV1 and TRDJ1, with 11 bases matching TRDD3. No J segment appears in TCRdb, so it was assigned here by matching the sequence to germline. The CDR3 contains 21 residues. Germline CDR1 and CDR2: TSWWSYY and QGS.

Details on this clone: The protein given by TCRdb reflects a much larger clone and differs at residue 6 from this DNA's translation, likely from a read error; the protein shown is the DNA's translation. The chain combines TRDV1 with TRDJ1; 7 positions agree with TRDD3. The CDR3 is 21 residues long. Germline assignment: CDR1 TSWWSYY and CDR2 QGS. CDR3 loop: CALGEAKPPRYWGCATDKLIF. CDR3 nucleotides: TGTGCTCTTGGGGAAGCCAAACCACCCCGGTACTGGGGATGCGCCACCGACAAACTCATCTTT.

This clone was detected many times. TCRdb records a much larger clone's protein for this DNA, with a difference at residue 9 that likely arises from a read error; the protein given is the translation of the DNA. The V and J genes are TRDV2 and TRDJ1; 10 positions match TRDD3. The J gene was not available in TCRdb and was assigned here by matching the DNA to germline segments. J was trimmed by 0 bases and V by 3 bases; bases with no gene match: 9. CDR1 and CDR2 from the germline V gene are GEAIGNYY and EKD. The CDR3 runs to 17 residues. CDR3 in amino acids: CACDLLGDPMDTDKLIF. The CDR3 DNA reads TGTGCCTGTGACTTACTGGGGGATCCGATGGACACCGATAAACTCATCTTT.

This clone came up a few times. This DNA translates differently at residue 15 from the TCRdb protein, which is that of a much larger clone; a read error is likely, and the protein shown is the DNA's own translation. The genes are TRDV1 and TRDJ1; D possibly uses TRDD2 or TRDD3 (5 bases each). Germline CDR1 is TSWWSYY and CDR2 is QGS. The CDR3 contains 21 residues. V lost 3 bases and J 1 base, leaving 30 bases between the germline ends. For the CDR3, the DNA is TGTGCTCTTGGGGACCCTAAAGATTCCTCCATACTGGACCTATGCACCGATAAACTCATCTTT. The encoded protein is CALGDPKDSSILDLCTDKLIF.

For this clone: TCRdb lists the protein of a much larger clone for this DNA, which differs at residue 23, so this is likely a read error; the protein given here is translated from the DNA itself. The rearrangement joins TRDV1 to TRDJ1; TRDD3 matches 12 bases. The J gene is absent in TCRdb and was assigned here via DNA matching to germline. The CDR3 is 27 amino acids. From germline, CDR1 is TSWWSYY and CDR2 QGS. In DNA, the CDR3 is TGTGCTCTTGGGGAACGATCCTACCCACCTCCCTTCCTTTCTGGGGGATACGCCGGGTGGTACACCGGTAAACTCATCTTT. Protein: CALGERSYPPPFLSGGYAGWYTGKLIF.

In this sample, this clone turned up a few times. One base separates it from a far larger clone, so it is likely a read error. This specimen includes other DNA sequences encoding the same CDR3. J is TRDJ1 and V is TRDV3; 9 bases are shared with TRDD2. The germline gives CDR1 TVYSNPD, CDR2 GDNSRS (reference sequence). The CDR3 is 18 amino acids. The CDR3 nucleotides read TGCGCCTTTGATATCCTTCCTACATCGGAGGGGTACACCGATAAACTCATCTTT. As protein: CAFDILPTSEGYTDKLIF.

This clone was seen more than once but under ten times. A single base is all that separates this from a far larger clone, so a read error is likely. The same CDR3 arises from other DNA sequences in this sample as well. The chain uses TRDV1 and TRDJ1, with 11 bases aligning to TRDD3. The J gene was not available in TCRdb and was assigned here by matching the DNA to germline segments. V dropped 1 base and J dropped 5; count of bases not matched to a gene: 27. Germline loops: CDR1 TSWWSYY, CDR2 QGS. This CDR3 has 23 amino acids. Here the CDR3 reads CALGEPGFLSNLLGDIKTDKLIF. The CDR3 DNA reads as TGTGCTCTTGGGGAACCTGGCTTCCTCTCAAACCTACTGGGGGATATAAAAACGGATAAACTCATCTTT.

Comment on this clone: A far bigger clonotype differs at one base, so this is likely a read error. The sample carries other DNA sequences with the same CDR3. The CDR3 DNA reads as TGTGCCCTTGGGGAAAGTCTACTTGACCTACTCCATGGGGACGTGGGAACCGATAAACTCATCTTT. Translation gives CALGESLLDLLHGDVGTDKLIF. The chain couples TRDV1 to TRDJ1; tentatively, D is TRDD2 or TRDD3 (5 bases each). In the absence of a J gene in TCRdb, the DNA was matched to germline to assign it here. From germline, CDR1 is TSWWSYY and CDR2 QGS. This CDR3 spans 22 amino acids.

Comments on this clone: The protein TCRdb lists belongs to a much larger clone and differs from this DNA's translation at residue 16, which points to a read error; the protein shown is made from the DNA. CDR3 sequence (DNA): TGTGCTCTTGGGGAACCTATGGGCCATCCTACTGGGGGACGTCTGCACACCGATAAACTCATCTTT. Translation: CALGEPMGHPTGGRLHTDKLIF. The rearrangement links TRDV1 to TRDJ1, with TRDD3 matching 9 bases. With 1 base clipped from V and 0 bases from J, the junction kept 21 bases outside the gene matches. The germline gives CDR1 TSWWSYY, CDR2 QGS. This CDR3 contains 22 residues.

This clone was detected only a few times. The protein that TCRdb holds for this DNA derives from a much larger clone and differs from the translated DNA at residue 20, which likely indicates a read error; the protein shown here is translated from the DNA. This chain connects TRDV1 to TRDJ1; 9 positions match TRDD3. The germline V gene encodes CDR1 TSWWSYY and CDR2 QGS. The CDR3 contains 23 residues. The CDR3 DNA sequence: TGTGCTCTTGAGGTTCCGTTGGGTCCTACAAAATCTACTGGGGGACTAAACACCGATAGACTCATCTTT. Translation gives CALEVPLGPTKSTGGLNTDRLIF.

This clone was counted at least ten times. The amino acid sequence in TCRdb belongs to a much larger clone and departs from this DNA's translation at residue 13, likely a sequencing read error; the sequence shown is translated from the DNA. The gene calls are TRDV1 and TRDJ1; TRDD3 is a possible D gene (8 bases). V lost 5 bases to trimming and J lost 4 bases, with 26 bases between them. The CDR3 is made up of 18 amino acids. Germline-derived CDR1 and CDR2 are TSWWSYY and QGS. The CDR3 here is CALGKAFLRTGGVDKLIF. The CDR3 region has the DNA TGTGCTCTTGGGAAGGCCTTCCTCCGTACTGGGGGTGTCGATAAACTCATCTTT.

Comments on this clone: At one boundary the junction diverges from the germline segment, which might be a read error. This sample also contains other DNA sequences that code for the same CDR3. The chain carries TRDV1 and TRDJ1; 7 bases fit TRDD2. Germline V CDR1 and CDR2: TSWWSYY, QGS. This CDR3 has 23 residues. The CDR3 nucleotides are TGTGCTCTTGGGGAACTACTGGTTGCTTCCTATTCGTTCCCTAAATCGTACAGCGATAAGCTCATCTTT. Protein sequence: CALGELLVASYSFPKSYSDKLIF.

To note about this clone: TCRdb assigns this DNA the protein of a much larger clone, which departs from its translation at residue 16; this likely reflects a read error, and the protein shown comes from translating the DNA. The rearrangement uses TRDV1 and TRDJ1; no firm D call. Germline assignment: CDR1 TSWWSYY and CDR2 QGS. The CDR3 extends over 19 amino acids. The CDR3 nucleotides read TGTGCTCTTGGGGTTACGAACTATCTCCTGGTATTACAACAAGATAGACTCATCTTT. Protein: CALGVTNYLLVLQQDRLIF.

With regard to this clone: This probably arose from a read error, given a far larger clone one base away. This CDR3 is also generated by other DNA sequences in the sample. The CDR3 DNA reads TGCGCCTGTGACCGGACTCGGGGATACGCGACCCCCTGGGACACCCGACAGATGTTTTTC. It codes for CACDRTRGYATPWDTRQMFF. The V gene is TRDV2, the J gene TRDJ3; TRDD3 agrees at 9 bases. Per the germline V gene, CDR1 is GEAIGNYY and CDR2 is EKD. The CDR3 spans 20 residues.

To note about this clone: This sequence is one base from a far larger clone and is likely a read error. Within the sample, other DNA sequences also encode this same CDR3. The V gene is TRDV1, the J gene TRDJ1, with D perhaps TRDD3 (6 bases). The J gene, absent from TCRdb, was called here by matching the DNA to germline. This CDR3 has 21 residues. Germline V gives CDR1 TSWWSYY, CDR2 QGS. The V and J ends lost 1 base and 3 bases respectively, with 30 bases between them. As DNA, the CDR3 is TGTGCTCTTGGGGAACGCAAAACCATCTGGGGAACTCTGAGAGGGTCCGATAAACTCATCTTT. It yields the protein CALGERKTIWGTLRGSDKLIF.

In regard to this clone: This sequence is one base from a far larger clone and is likely a read error. Other DNA sequences of this sample code for an identical CDR3. The chain carries TRDV1 and TRDJ1; 12 nucleotides line up with TRDD3. The J gene, absent from TCRdb, was called here by matching the DNA to germline. This CDR3 contains 24 residues. Germline V CDR1 and CDR2: TSWWSYY, QGS. V was pared by 2 bases and J by 4 bases, with 29 bases of the junction left unmatched. CDR3 loop: CALGEGGSDSDWGILTPCLDKLIF. In DNA form, the CDR3 reads TGTGCTCTTGGGGAAGGCGGGTCAGATTCTGACTGGGGGATACTCACACCGTGTCTCGATAAACTCATCTTT.

This clone has a handful of counts. With a far larger clone one base away, a read error is the likely cause. Other DNA sequences in the sample encode the same CDR3. The chain carries TRDV3 and TRDJ1; the D gene could be TRDD2 or TRDD3 (6 bases each). Germline-derived CDR1 and CDR2 are TVYSNPD and GDNSRS (reference sequence). V was cut by 4 bases and J by 11 bases, with 26 bases left in between. The CDR3 extends over 14 amino acids. The CDR3: CACTVLRGISKLIF. The CDR3 coding sequence is TGTGCCTGCACCGTCCTACGAGGGATATCGAAGCTCATCTTT.

Notes on this clone: This DNA's translation and the protein TCRdb lists, from a much larger clone, do not match at residue 14, likely due to a read error; the protein shown is translated from the DNA. The chain employs TRDV1 and TRDJ1, with a tentative D call TRDD3 (6 bases). The germline gives CDR1 TSWWSYY, CDR2 QGS. CDR3 length equals 20 residues. With 6 bases removed from V and 5 bases from J, the gap between germline ends came to 34 bases. The CDR3 nucleotides read TGTGCTCTTGGTCCAAAGGGCGGCAGGGGTACTGGGATGCGTACGGATAAACTCATCTTT. This gives the protein CALGPKGGRGTGMRTDKLIF.

This clone appeared a few times. A read error likely explains this, since a far larger clone differs by one base. Other DNA sequences in the same sample also yield this CDR3. The J gene was not called, though the V gene is TRDV1; the D call in the table, TRDD3, was not verified against the DNA. The CDR3 consists of 20 residues. The germline V gene has CDR1 TSWWSYY and CDR2 QGS. CDR3 loop: CALGELGCPLQTWDTRQMFF. CDR3 nucleotides: TGTGCTCTTGGGGAACTAGGTTGCCCCCTCCAAACCTGGGACACCCGACAGATGTTCTTC.

This clone has a handful of counts. The TCRdb record carries a much larger clone's protein, which differs from this DNA's translation at residue 9; a read error is the likely cause, and the protein listed here is the DNA translation. CDR3 in amino acids: CACDAVLGGTKTTLTAQLFF. The CDR3 DNA follows: TGTGCCTGTGACGCTGTACTGGGGGGTACGAAGACCACTTTGACAGCACAACTCTTCTTT. The J gene is TRDJ2, the V gene TRDV2; 8 positions match TRDD3. The J gene is absent in TCRdb and was assigned here via DNA matching to germline. J gave up 0 bases and V 3 bases, and 17 bases lay outside the gene matches. CDR3 length: 20 amino acids. In germline, CDR1 is GEAIGNYY, CDR2 EKD.